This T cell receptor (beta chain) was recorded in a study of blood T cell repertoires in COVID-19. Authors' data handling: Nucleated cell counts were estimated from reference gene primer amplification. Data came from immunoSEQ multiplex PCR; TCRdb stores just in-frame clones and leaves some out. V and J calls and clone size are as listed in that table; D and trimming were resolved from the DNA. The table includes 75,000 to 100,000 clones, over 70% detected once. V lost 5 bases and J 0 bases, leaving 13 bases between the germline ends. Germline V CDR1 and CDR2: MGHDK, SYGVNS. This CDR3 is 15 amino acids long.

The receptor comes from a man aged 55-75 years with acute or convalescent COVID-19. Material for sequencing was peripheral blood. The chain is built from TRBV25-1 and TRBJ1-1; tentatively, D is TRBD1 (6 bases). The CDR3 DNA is TGTGCCAGCAGTCCCCGGGACACTCTGAACACTGAAGCTTTCTTT. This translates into CASSPRDTLNTEAFF.